Listed below are T cell receptor beta chains from one sample, sequenced in a study of blood T cell repertoires in COVID-19. Using immunoSEQ multiplex PCR, the repertoire was profiled, and TCRdb retains in-frame clones only, with some absent. The sample lists a few hundred thousand clones, roughly 85% occurring once. The sample comprised PBMCs or T cells enriched from blood (not recorded which). The receptors were gathered from a woman aged 50 to 60 who had recovered from COVID-19. Each CDR3 is given with its conserved first and last residue. Each record gives: clone size, J gene, V gene, D gene, CDR3 protein, CDR3 DNA. A D gene is named only where the DNA matches it firmly. Only some rows state a clone size, as once, few, many or a class for expanded clones.

clone size: .
J gene: TRBJ2-7
V gene: TRBV4-1
D gene: TRBD2
CDR3 protein: CASSQDPGTSSSSYEQYF
CDR3 DNA: TGCGCCAGCAGCCAAGATCCCGGGACTAGCAGTAGCTCCTACGAGCAGTACTTC

clone size: .
J gene: TRBJ2-1
V gene: TRBV3-1/TRBV3-2
D gene: .
CDR3 protein: CASSQTRFNEQFF
CDR3 DNA: TGTGCCAGCAGCCAAACTAGGTTCAATGAGCAGTTCTTC

clone size: .
J gene: TRBJ1-2
V gene: TRBV2
D gene: .
CDR3 protein: CASKVGGDAYGYTF
CDR3 DNA: TGTGCCAGCAAGGTTGGAGGGGATGCCTATGGCTACACCTTC

clone size: few
J gene: TRBJ1-6
V gene: TRBV30
D gene: TRBD1
CDR3 protein: CAWTGGFNSPLHF
CDR3 DNA: TGTGCCTGGACAGGGGGCTTCAATTCACCCCTCCACTTT

clone size: .
J gene: TRBJ2-5
V gene: TRBV19
D gene: TRBD2
CDR3 protein: CASSSLAGGQETQYF
CDR3 DNA: TGTGCCAGTAGTAGCTTAGCGGGAGGGCAAGAGACCCAGTACTTC

clone size: .
J gene: TRBJ2-3
V gene: TRBV24-1
D gene: TRBD2
CDR3 protein: CATSEPLAGVADTQYF
CDR3 DNA: TGTGCCACCAGTGAGCCCCTAGCGGGAGTCGCAGATACGCAGTATTTT

clone size: .
J gene: TRBJ1-5
V gene: TRBV7-2
D gene: TRBD1
CDR3 protein: CASSRTGTYRNQPQHF
CDR3 DNA: TGTGCCAGCAGCCGGACAGGGACTTATCGCAATCAGCCCCAGCATTTT

clone size: .
J gene: TRBJ1-5
V gene: TRBV20-1
D gene: .
CDR3 protein: CSASPQDSISYNQPQHF
CDR3 DNA: TGCAGTGCTAGTCCCCAAGACAGCATCTCATATAATCAGCCCCAGCATTTT

clone size: .
J gene: TRBJ2-1
V gene: TRBV27
D gene: .
CDR3 protein: CASSLSPRGNNEQFF
CDR3 DNA: TGTGCCAGCAGTTTAAGCCCGCGGGGCAACAATGAGCAGTTCTTC

clone size: .
J gene: TRBJ2-2
V gene: TRBV5-1
D gene: .
CDR3 protein: CASSWYTMNTGELFF
CDR3 DNA: TGCGCCAGCAGCTGGTACACAATGAACACCGGGGAGCTGTTTTTT

clone size: .
J gene: TRBJ1-5
V gene: TRBV28
D gene: .
CDR3 protein: CASSTPYLRGFYSNQPQHF
CDR3 DNA: TGTGCCAGCAGTACCCCCTACCTCAGGGGCTTCTATAGCAATCAGCCCCAGCATTTT

clone size: .
J gene: TRBJ1-5
V gene: TRBV7-8
D gene: .
CDR3 protein: CASSPRRGGGQPQHF
CDR3 DNA: TGTGCCAGCAGCCCCAGGAGGGGGGGTGGGCAGCCCCAGCATTTT

clone size: .
J gene: TRBJ1-3
V gene: TRBV4-1
D gene: .
CDR3 protein: CASSQDLEELGNTIYF
CDR3 DNA: TGCGCCAGCAGCCAAGATCTTGAGGAATTGGGAAACACCATATATTTT

clone size: .
J gene: TRBJ2-7
V gene: TRBV5-8
D gene: .
CDR3 protein: CASSPRTVNYEQYF
CDR3 DNA: TGTGCCAGCAGCCCCAGGACAGTTAACTACGAGCAGTACTTC

clone size: .
J gene: TRBJ2-7
V gene: TRBV20-1
D gene: .
CDR3 protein: CSARAGKQQYF
CDR3 DNA: TGCAGTGCTAGGGCGGGTAAACAGCAGTACTTC

clone size: .
J gene: TRBJ2-1
V gene: TRBV7-8
D gene: .
CDR3 protein: CASSLGAGTYEQFF
CDR3 DNA: TGTGCCAGCAGCTTAGGGGCAGGTACCTATGAGCAGTTCTTC

clone size: .
J gene: TRBJ1-5
V gene: TRBV27
D gene: TRBD1
CDR3 protein: CASTLSGQGVSGNQPQHF
CDR3 DNA: TGTGCCAGCACCCTATCGGGACAGGGGGTATCTGGCAATCAGCCCCAGCATTTT

clone size: .
J gene: TRBJ2-3
V gene: TRBV25-1
D gene: .
CDR3 protein: CASSDQIGGRTDTQYF
CDR3 DNA: TGTGCCAGCAGTGATCAGATCGGGGGGCGTACAGATACGCAGTATTTT

clone size: .
J gene: TRBJ1-1
V gene: TRBV7-3
D gene: TRBD1
CDR3 protein: CASSSQGVGTEAFF
CDR3 DNA: TGTGCCAGCAGCTCACAGGGGGTCGGCACTGAAGCTTTCTTT

clone size: .
J gene: TRBJ2-1
V gene: TRBV6-5
D gene: TRBD2
CDR3 protein: CASRGTSGPNEQFF
CDR3 DNA: TGTGCCAGCAGAGGGACTAGCGGGCCCAATGAGCAGTTCTTC

clone size: .
J gene: TRBJ1-4
V gene: TRBV9
D gene: TRBD1
CDR3 protein: CASSVGDSLGEKLFF
CDR3 DNA: TGTGCCAGCAGCGTAGGGGACAGTCTGGGGGAAAAACTGTTTTTT

clone size: .
J gene: TRBJ1-2
V gene: TRBV7-8
D gene: .
CDR3 protein: CASSLVRDSYGYTF
CDR3 DNA: TGTGCCAGCAGCTTAGTACGCGACTCCTATGGCTACACCTTC

clone size: .
J gene: TRBJ2-1
V gene: TRBV5-1
D gene: TRBD1
CDR3 protein: CASSLDGTGVGEQFF
CDR3 DNA: TGCGCCAGCAGCTTAGACGGGACAGGGGTCGGTGAGCAGTTCTTC

clone size: .
J gene: TRBJ2-5
V gene: TRBV11-2
D gene: .
CDR3 protein: CASSFGGGRQETQYF
CDR3 DNA: TGTGCCAGCAGCTTTGGCGGCGGGCGACAAGAGACCCAGTACTTC

clone size: .
J gene: TRBJ2-4
V gene: TRBV7-9
D gene: .
CDR3 protein: CASSLAPGNIQYF
CDR3 DNA: TGTGCCAGCAGCTTAGCTCCAGGAAACATTCAGTACTTC

clone size: .
J gene: TRBJ2-2
V gene: TRBV5-6
D gene: .
CDR3 protein: CASSFSPGETTGELFF
CDR3 DNA: TGTGCCAGCAGCTTTTCCCCGGGGGAGACCACCGGGGAGCTGTTTTTT

clone size: .
J gene: TRBJ2-7
V gene: TRBV5-6
D gene: TRBD1
CDR3 protein: CASSLGQGPGEQYF
CDR3 DNA: TGTGCCAGCAGCTTGGGACAGGGGCCCGGCGAGCAGTACTTC

clone size: .
J gene: TRBJ1-1
V gene: TRBV5-1
D gene: .
CDR3 protein: CASSTQGPDMGTEAFF
CDR3 DNA: TGCGCCAGCAGCACGCAGGGGCCAGATATGGGCACTGAAGCTTTCTTT

clone size: .
J gene: TRBJ1-1
V gene: TRBV7-8
D gene: .
CDR3 protein: CASSIAGTEAFF
CDR3 DNA: TGTGCCAGCAGCATCGCCGGGACAGAAGCTTTCTTT

clone size: .
J gene: TRBJ2-5
V gene: TRBV6-5
D gene: TRBD1
CDR3 protein: CASKDRGGETQYF
CDR3 DNA: TGTGCCAGCAAGGACAGGGGGGGGGAGACCCAGTACTTC

clone size: .
J gene: TRBJ1-3
V gene: TRBV3-1/TRBV3-2
D gene: TRBD1
CDR3 protein: CASSYLQGAGNTIYF
CDR3 DNA: TGTGCCAGCAGCTACCTACAGGGGGCTGGAAACACCATATATTTT

clone size: .
J gene: TRBJ2-5
V gene: TRBV7-9
D gene: .
CDR3 protein: CASIRESQYF
CDR3 DNA: TGTGCCAGCATACGGGAGAGCCAGTACTTC

clone size: few
J gene: TRBJ1-3
V gene: TRBV7-9
D gene: .
CDR3 protein: CASSIRTGGSGNTIYF
CDR3 DNA: TGTGCCAGCAGCATCCGGACCGGAGGCTCTGGAAACACCATATATTTT

clone size: .
J gene: TRBJ1-6
V gene: TRBV21-1
D gene: .
CDR3 protein: CASSKANRESSYNSPLHF
CDR3 DNA: TGTGCCAGCAGCAAAGCCAACAGGGAGAGCTCCTATAATTCACCCCTCCACTTT

clone size: .
J gene: TRBJ2-1
V gene: TRBV11-2
D gene: TRBD1
CDR3 protein: CASSPGTGHYNEQFF
CDR3 DNA: TGTGCCAGCAGCCCGGGGACAGGCCACTACAATGAGCAGTTCTTC

clone size: few
J gene: TRBJ1-2
V gene: TRBV27
D gene: TRBD1
CDR3 protein: CASSLSPGGGSGYTF
CDR3 DNA: TGTGCCAGCAGTTTATCGCCCGGAGGGGGCTCTGGCTACACCTTC

clone size: .
J gene: TRBJ1-6
V gene: TRBV18
D gene: .
CDR3 protein: CASSPVAGAYNSPLHF
CDR3 DNA: TGTGCCAGCTCACCAGTCGCAGGGGCCTATAATTCACCCCTCCACTTT

clone size: .
J gene: TRBJ1-2
V gene: TRBV6-5
D gene: TRBD1
CDR3 protein: CASSRGQVYGYTF
CDR3 DNA: TGTGCCAGCAGCCGCGGACAGGTCTATGGCTACACCTTC

clone size: few
J gene: TRBJ1-6
V gene: TRBV5-8
D gene: TRBD1
CDR3 protein: CASSLVGTGVWPLHF
CDR3 DNA: TGTGCCAGCAGCTTGGTCGGGACAGGGGTATGGCCCCTCCACTTT

clone size: .
J gene: TRBJ1-1
V gene: TRBV4-1
D gene: TRBD1
CDR3 protein: CASSQKDRGTEAFF
CDR3 DNA: TGCGCCAGCAGCCAAAAAGACAGGGGCACTGAAGCTTTCTTT

clone size: once
J gene: TRBJ1-3
V gene: TRBV6-9
D gene: .
CDR3 protein: CASTQLISGDEGNTIYF
CDR3 DNA: TGTGCCAGCACCCAATTAATATCAGGGGACGAGGGAAACACCATATATTTT

clone size: .
J gene: TRBJ1-1
V gene: TRBV29-1
D gene: .
CDR3 protein: CSGGGEVTEAFF
CDR3 DNA: TGCAGTGGAGGGGGGGAAGTCACTGAAGCTTTCTTT

clone size: .
J gene: TRBJ1-4
V gene: TRBV10-1
D gene: .
CDR3 protein: CASRTPWGTSNEKLFF
CDR3 DNA: TGCGCCAGCAGGACCCCGTGGGGGACTTCGAATGAAAAACTGTTTTTT

clone size: .
J gene: TRBJ1-6
V gene: TRBV9
D gene: TRBD1
CDR3 protein: CASSVETGGYNSPLHF
CDR3 DNA: TGTGCCAGCAGCGTAGAAACAGGGGGCTATAATTCACCCCTCCACTTT